This T cell receptor beta chain emerged from a study of shared clonotypes between healthy human individuals. With V trimmed by 6 bases and J by 2 bases, 7 bases remained unmatched. The germline V gene has CDR1 SNHLY and CDR2 FYNNEI. The CDR3 is 16 amino acids. Terminally differentiated effector memory CD45RA+ cells were excluded from the naive CD8 cells, which were CD45RO-negative and positively selected for CCR7. The protocol was immunoSEQ multiplex PCR, while the TCRdb copy is restricted to in-frame clones and leaves out a portion. The table has some 2.1 million clones, 80% to 95% seen once. The gene calls are TRBV2 and TRBJ2-3, with TRBD2 matching 11 bases. Sequenced input: naive CD8+ T cells from PBMCs. This receptor was obtained from a young man in good health. Some clones in this sample may be carry-over from other donors' samples. CDR3: CASSYSTSGDTDTQYF. In DNA, the CDR3 is TGTGCCAGCAGCTACTCGACTAGCGGGGACACAGATACGCAGTATTTT.